Presented here are 21 T cell receptor beta chains from one specimen sequenced in a study of blood T cell repertoires in COVID-19. The data were produced by immunoSEQ multiplex PCR, yet TCRdb's version contains in-frame clones alone and is incomplete. The data show fewer than 400,000 clones, 87% seen once. The sample consisted of PBMCs or T cells enriched from blood (not recorded which). Every receptor here comes from a woman aged 50 to 60 who had recovered from COVID-19.

The V and J genes are TRBV16 and TRBJ2-3; TRBD1 might be the D (6 bases). CDR1 is KGHSY, CDR2 FQNENV, per germline. The V end lost 3 bases, the J end lost 2 bases, and 12 bases lay between the germline ends. The CDR3 covers 15 residues. CDR3 coding DNA: TGTGCCAGCAGCCACACTGGGGGACACACAGATACGCAGTATTTT. Translating gives CASSHTGGHTDTQYF.

This chain connects TRBV11-2 to TRBJ2-7; perhaps TRBD2 as D (5 bases). CDR1 is SGHAT and CDR2 is FQNNGV in the germline V gene. The V gene lost 3 bases and the J gene lost 0 bases, with 12 bases spanning the gap. The CDR3 is 15 amino acids. Here the CDR3 reads CASSFSSGASYEQYF. For the CDR3, the DNA is TGTGCCAGCAGCTTTTCAAGCGGAGCCTCCTACGAGCAGTACTTC.

This clone turned up a few times. V and J are TRBV4-1 and TRBJ2-7; 9 bases fit TRBD2. The CDR3 length is 15 residues. Germline V gives CDR1 MGHRA, CDR2 YSYEKL. V was clipped by 1 base and J by 7 bases; unmatched bases: 8. The CDR3 DNA reads TGCGCCAGCAGCCAAGTATTAGCGGGGGTCGGGGAGCAGTACTTC. As protein: CASSQVLAGVGEQYF.

This chain joins TRBV3-1 (or the pseudogene TRBV3-2) and TRBJ1-4, with a tentative D call TRBD1 (5 bases). Trimming took off 1 base at V and 10 bases at J, with 16 bases between the two ends. CDR3 length equals 15 residues. The germline V gene encodes CDR1 LGHDT and CDR2 YNNKEL (reference sequence). CDR3 region: CASSQARQSLGKLFF. CDR3 bases: TGTGCCAGCAGCCAAGCCCGACAGTCCCTTGGAAAACTGTTTTTT.

The chain links TRBV19 to TRBJ1-2; 7 positions match TRBD1. This CDR3 has 13 amino acids. J lost 4 bases, V lost 6 bases, and 5 bases had no gene match. Germline CDR1 reads LNHDA; CDR2 reads SQIVND (reference sequence). The CDR3 sequence is CASSWGQTYGYTF. In DNA, the CDR3 is TGTGCCAGTAGCTGGGGACAGACCTATGGCTACACCTTC.

This clone was detected only once. The V call is TRBV21-1, the J call TRBJ2-3; the table's TRBD1 call for D was not verified on the DNA. TRBV21-1 is given as a pseudogene. This CDR3 region has 17 residues. The CDR3 nucleotides read TGTGCCATGCAAAACGCTGACAGGGTGGAGAGCACAGATACGCAGTATTTT. This translates into CAMQNADRVESTDTQYF.

V gene TRBV21-1 combines with J gene TRBJ1-2; TRBD1, the table's D call, lacks a check against the DNA. TRBV21-1 is a pseudogene segment. The CDR3 is 15 residues long. CDR3 DNA sequence: TGTGCCAGCAGCAAAAAGGGACAGGGGGAGGATGGCTACACCTTC. Residues: CASSKKGQGEDGYTF.

The rearrangement uses TRBV12-3 or TRBV12-4 and TRBJ1-5; D uncertain. The germline V and J ends were trimmed by 4 bases and 7 bases, with 8 bases remaining between them. The CDR3 length is 12 residues. This CDR3 is CASSYRIQPQHF. CDR3 nucleotides: TGTGCCAGCAGTTACAGAATACAGCCCCAGCATTTT.

CDR3 region: CASSDGTSSNQPQHF. The CDR3, as DNA: TGTGCCAGCAGTGATGGGACTTCAAGCAATCAGCCCCAGCATTTT. The chain carries TRBV6-1 and TRBJ1-5, with D perhaps matching TRBD1 (5 bases). Germline V gene lookup returns CDR1 MNHNS and CDR2 SASEGT. Trimming removed 3 bases at V and 1 base at J, with 10 bases between. The CDR3 sequence is 15 residues long.

This chain links TRBV6-5 with TRBJ2-7; tentative D call: TRBD1 (6 bases). This CDR3 is built from 14 residues. V was pared by 10 bases and J by 0 bases, with 16 bases between. Germline-derived CDR1 and CDR2 are MNHEY and SVGAGI. The CDR3 coding sequence is TGTGCCATCCGAGGGGGTGGGGTCTCCTACGAGCAGTACTTC. Amino acids: CAIRGGGVSYEQYF.

The chain is built from TRBV7-9 and TRBJ1-6; 7 bases match TRBD1. V was pared by 5 bases and J by 2 bases, with 3 bases of the junction left unmatched. From germline, CDR1 is SEHNR and CDR2 FQNEAQ (reference sequence). The CDR3 runs 15 residues. The CDR3 here is CASSPGQAYNSPLHF. CDR3 bases: TGTGCCAGCAGCCCTGGACAGGCCTATAATTCACCCCTCCACTTT.

The rearrangement uses TRBV5-1 and TRBJ2-1; 9 nucleotides line up with TRBD2. Looked up from germline, CDR1 is SGHRS and CDR2 is YFSETQ. The CDR3 extends over 15 amino acids. The J segment lost 8 bases and the V segment lost 0 bases, leaving 6 bases of the junction unmatched. This CDR3 reads CASSLGAGGLYEQFF. CDR3 sequence (DNA): TGCGCCAGCAGCTTGGGCGCGGGGGGGCTCTATGAGCAGTTCTTC.

The J gene is TRBJ1-3, the V gene TRBV14, with 7 bases lining up with TRBD1. CDR1 and CDR2 (germline): SGHDN, FVKESK. Germline trimming cut 4 bases from V and 4 bases from J; bases unmatched to any gene: 16. This CDR3 region has 18 residues. The CDR3 DNA reads TGTGCCAGCAGCCGGGGACAGCTGGGTATTGCTTCCGGAAACACCATATATTTT. Amino acid sequence: CASSRGQLGIASGNTIYF.

The chain has TRBV30 and TRBJ1-1, with D possibly being TRBD1 (5 bases). The length of the CDR3 is 15 residues. Trimming left V 2 bases short and J 0 bases short, with 13 bases between. Germline V CDR1 and CDR2: GTSNPN, SVGIG (reference sequence). The CDR3 sequence is CAWSPPEGMNTEAFF. The CDR3 DNA follows: TGTGCCTGGAGTCCCCCGGAGGGGATGAACACTGAAGCTTTCTTT.

This chain connects TRBV4-3 to TRBJ2-7; D is uncertain. V lost 0 bases to trimming and J lost 2 bases, with 11 bases between them. Germline V gene data show CDR1 as LGHNA and CDR2 as YSLEER. The CDR3 runs to 15 residues. Written as DNA, the CDR3 is TGCGCCAGCAGCCAAGATCAAGCCCGGGCCTACGAGCAGTACTTC. This codes for CASSQDQARAYEQYF.

V and J are TRBV2 and TRBJ1-2; no clear D gene. V lost 10 bases and J lost 1, with 10 bases in between. This CDR3 is built from 12 residues. CDR1 is SNHLY, CDR2 FYNNEI, per germline. The CDR3 loop reads CATQGDNYGYTF. The DNA of the CDR3 is TGTGCCACCCAAGGAGATAACTATGGCTACACCTTC.

V and J are TRBV14 and TRBJ2-5; 11 nucleotides line up with TRBD1. V trimming: 1 base; J trimming: 7 bases; junction bases outside the gene matches: 8. The CDR3 has 16 amino acids. Germline CDR1 reads SGHDN; CDR2 reads FVKESK. In nucleotides, the CDR3 is TGTGCCAGCAGCCAAGTCCGGACAGGGGGCGCCGGGACCCAGTACTTC. This translates into CASSQVRTGGAGTQYF.

J is TRBJ1-1 and V is TRBV7-9, with TRBD1 identical over 11 bases. Trimming removed 5 bases from V and 0 bases from J; junction bases left unmatched: 5. Germline values: CDR1 SEHNR, CDR2 FQNEAQ (reference sequence). The CDR3 totals 16 residues. In nucleotides, the CDR3 is TGTGCCAGCAGCCCCGGGACAGGGGGGATGAACACTGAAGCTTTCTTT. This sequence encodes CASSPGTGGMNTEAFF.

Ten or more counts support this clone. This sequence joins TRBV7-6 and TRBJ2-3; D possibly corresponds to TRBD2 (5 bases). The ends were cut back, 1 base at V and 0 bases at J, with 11 bases in the middle. This CDR3 region has 16 residues. Germline values: CDR1 SGHVS, CDR2 FNYEAQ. The CDR3: CASSLEVGVSTDTQYF. For the CDR3, the DNA is TGTGCCAGCAGCTTAGAAGTCGGGGTGAGCACAGATACGCAGTATTTT.

The chain links TRBV2 to TRBJ1-1; 9 bases agree with TRBD1. V was clipped by 10 bases and J by 7 bases; unmatched bases: 4. The CDR3 totals 11 residues. The germline gives CDR1 SNHLY, CDR2 FYNNEI. The DNA of the CDR3 is TGTGCCATACAGGGGGCGGGTGAAGCTTTCTTT. It specifies CAIQGAGEAFF.

As to this clone: The same CDR3 can be traced to other DNA sequences in this sample. The CDR3 loop is CATSRETGYGYTF. The CDR3 DNA reads TGTGCCACCAGCAGAGAAACGGGCTATGGCTACACCTTC. The V call is TRBV15, the J call TRBJ1-2; no clear D. Germline assignment: CDR1 LNHNV and CDR2 YYDKDF (reference sequence). The V end lost 0 bases, the J end lost 4 bases, and 6 bases lay between the germline ends. This CDR3 contains 13 residues.